The clone carrying this T cell receptor beta chain was picked up many times. Its antigen is undetermined. The CDR3 length is 15 residues. The germline V gene encodes CDR1 SGHRS and CDR2 YFSETQ. Germline trimming cut 4 bases from V and 6 bases from J; bases unmatched to any gene: 10. This sample is part of a study of CD8 T cells in ankylosing spondylitis. Each TCR beta library was made by quantitative 5'-RACE that incorporated molecular barcodes. TCRdb reprocessed the 5' RACE reads via MiXCR and lists one record per CDR3 protein. The sample contains approximately 260,000 distinct CDR3 sequences, approximately 20% of which appear only once. Study results and caveats: In ankylosing spondylitis blood, a motif of seven to nine highly homologous TCR beta variants appeared characteristic. Some motif variants were previously reported in reactive arthritis synovial fluid and blood. Disease-linked clones were CD8+ and relatively rare in peripheral blood.

What was sequenced was blood, either unsorted or a sorted T cell fraction (not recorded which). The receptor comes from a male donor with ankylosing spondylitis or in good health (not recorded which). The chain is built from TRBV5-1 and TRBJ1-1; 9 bases line up with TRBD1. The CDR3 reads CASSLDRGEFSEAFF. The CDR3 DNA reads TGCGCCAGCAGCCTAGACAGGGGGGAGTTCTCTGAAGCTTTCTTT.